The clone carrying this TCR beta chain was recorded a few times. Its specificity is unknown. Unique molecular identifier tags were affixed to discrete cDNA molecules. TCRdb independently ran MiXCR on the 5' RACE reads; one entry per CDR3 protein. The sample gives almost 85,000 distinct CDR3 sequences, 12% of which show up once; around 2.4% is in the top ten. The entry originates in a study of early T cells in non-severe SARS-CoV-2 infection. As for the study in general: Sequencing targeted bulk RNA from unsorted whole blood, leaving chains unpaired.

V shed 5 bases, J shed 6 bases, and the junction held 13 bases outside the gene matches. The CDR3 is made up of 16 amino acids. General study results and limits: VDJdb-based annotation leaned toward anti-spike CD8 responses and missed private and CD4 specificities.

This chain joins TRBV12-3 or TRBV12-4 and TRBJ1-1; the match to TRBD1 covers 9 bases. The sample consisted of whole blood. The receptor was derived from an adult who was a healthcare worker with PCR-confirmed SARS-CoV-2 infection or an uninfected control (not recorded which). CDR3 residues: CASSGTGLGVVAEAFF. In nucleotides, the CDR3 is TGTGCCAGCAGTGGGACAGGGCTGGGGGTAGTCGCTGAAGCTTTCTTT.